The 15 T cell receptor beta chains in this list originate from one sample, sequenced in a study of T cells in Graves' hyperthyroidism and ophthalmopathy. RNA transcripts served as the template for amplifying TCR beta CDR3 regions. The HTBI primer set was used in a first-round RT-PCR of the TCR CDR3. TCRdb re-analysed the multiplex PCR reads in MiXCR, keeping a single row per CDR3 protein. The table records more than 550,000 distinct CDR3 sequences, 15% to 20% of them present only once. The specimen was blood. The receptors derive from a man aged 45-65 years with Graves' hyperthyroidism.

The chain has TRBV19 and TRBJ2-5, with a tentative D call TRBD2 (6 bases). This CDR3 has 13 amino acids. Germline V gene data show CDR1 as LNHDA and CDR2 as SQIVND (reference sequence). Trimming took 5 bases from V and 5 from J, leaving 12 bases between them. CDR3: CASSQAGRETQYF. CDR3 nucleotide sequence: TGTGCCAGTAGTCAGGCAGGGAGGGAGACCCAGTACTTC.

This clonotype appeared a few times. The J gene is TRBJ2-1, the V gene TRBV6-2 or TRBV6-3; 10 nucleotides agree with TRBD2. Germline assignment: CDR1 MNHEY and CDR2 SVGEGT. V lost 6 bases and J lost 6; bases outside the gene matches: 8. The CDR3 has 15 amino acids. The CDR3 nucleotides are TGTGCCAGCAGGATCAGCGGGAGGGCGGGCAATGAGCAGTTCTTC. Amino acids: CASRISGRAGNEQFF.

In this sample, this clonotype turned up a few times. The rearrangement uses TRBV6-1 and TRBJ1-5; D unclear. The CDR3 totals 15 residues. Trimming cost V 9 bases and J 0 bases, with 15 bases left between them. Germline values: CDR1 MNHNS, CDR2 SASEGT. Written as DNA, the CDR3 is TGTGCCAGTAGACGGCAGCGTTATAGCAATCAGCCCCAGCATTTT. This gives the protein CASRRQRYSNQPQHF.

Points on this clonotype: Just one base apart from a much larger clone, this may be a read error. V and J are TRBV24-1 and TRBJ2-1, with 9 nucleotides matching TRBD1. The germline CDR1 and CDR2 sequences are KGHDR and SFDVKD. The CDR3 covers 17 residues. Here the CDR3 DNA reads TGTGCCACCAGTGATCCCAGAACAGGGGGCTACTACAATGGGCAGTTCTTC. Encoded protein: CATSDPRTGGYYNGQFF.

This clonotype was recorded many times. The chain carries TRBV5-1 and TRBJ2-7; 8 bases are a match to TRBD1. The trim removed 4 bases at V and 4 bases at J, leaving 7 bases unmatched. CDR1 and CDR2 (germline): SGHRS, YFSETQ. This CDR3 region has 14 residues. For the CDR3, the DNA is TGCGCCAGCAGCCCCGGACAGGGCTGGTACGAGCAGTACTTC. Translated, it gives CASSPGQGWYEQYF. Together with reference TRBV5-1 and TRBJ2-7, the CDR3 gives the full variable domain: KAGVTQTPRYLIKTRGQQVTLSCSPISGHRSVSWYQQTPGQGLQFLFEYFSETQRNKGNFPGRFSGRQFSNSRSEMNVSTLELGDSALYLCASSPGQGWYEQYFGPGTRLTVT.

The sample holds many counts of this clonotype. The genes are TRBV6-2 or TRBV6-3 and TRBJ2-7, with 7 bases aligning to TRBD1. Per the germline V gene, CDR1 is MNHEY and CDR2 is SVGEGT. The CDR3 spans 14 residues. J lost 5 bases, V lost 3 bases, and 7 bases had no gene match. CDR3 loop: CASSYRQGGDEQYF. CDR3 nucleotides: TGTGCCAGCAGTTATCGACAGGGTGGCGACGAGCAGTACTTC.

Ten or more counts support this clonotype. The chain combines TRBV18 with TRBJ2-5; D perhaps matches TRBD2 (5 bases). The V end lost 2 bases, the J end lost 3 bases, and 13 bases lay between the germline ends. Germline CDR1 and CDR2: KGHSH and LQKENI. The CDR3 sequence is 15 residues long. CDR3 coding DNA: TGTGCCAGCTCACCAGTCAGCGGTCCTGAAGAGACCCAGTACTTC. Amino acids: CASSPVSGPEETQYF.

There are a few counts of this clonotype. The CDR3 DNA follows: TGTGCCAGCAGCTTGACAGGGTCCTTTGAGCAGTTCTTC. It yields the protein CASSLTGSFEQFF. This chain connects TRBV7-9 to TRBJ2-1; 7 nucleotides match TRBD1. The CDR3 totals 13 residues. V was clipped by 3 bases and J by 9 bases; unmatched bases: 5. CDR1 is SEHNR and CDR2 is FQNEAQ in the germline V gene (reference sequence).

This clonotype was seen just once. V is TRBV20-1 and J is TRBJ2-1, with D unclear. V lost 3 bases to trimming and J lost 6 bases, with 6 bases between them. The CDR3 sequence is 11 residues long. Per germline, CDR1 DFQATT and CDR2 SNEGSKA (reference sequence). CDR3 nucleotide sequence: TGCAGTGCTAGGCCCTGCAATGAGCAGTTCTTC. Its protein product is CSARPCNEQFF.

The genes are TRBV7-9 and TRBJ1-1; D uncertain. Deletions cut 11 bases from V and 0 bases from J, with 19 bases between. Germline V gene sequence: CDR1 SEHNR, CDR2 FQNEAQ (reference sequence). The CDR3 spans 15 residues. CDR3: CAGGVPEGMNTEAFF. The CDR3 DNA is TGTGCCGGCGGGGTCCCGGAGGGCATGAACACTGAAGCTTTCTTT. Combining the CDR3 with reference TRBV7-9 and TRBJ1-1 gives the whole variable domain DTGVSQNPRHKITKRGQNVTFRCDPISEHNRLYWYRQTLGQGPEFLTYFQNEAQLEKSRLLSDRFSAERPKGSFSTLEIQRTEQGDSAMYLCAGGVPEGMNTEAFFGQGTRLTVV.

This clonotype was seen a handful of times. The chain's CDR3 is CASSPVTGRGYTF. The CDR3 bases are TGTGCCAGCAGCCCAGTGACAGGGCGCGGCTACACCTTC. The chain uses TRBV7-9 and TRBJ1-2; 7 nucleotides match TRBD1. CDR3 size: 13 residues. V shed 5 bases, J shed 8 bases, and the junction held 8 bases outside the gene matches. Germline CDR1 and CDR2: SEHNR and FQNEAQ (reference sequence).

This clonotype was counted between two and nine times. The genes are TRBV4-3 and TRBJ1-1; D is undetermined. Deletions cut 3 bases from V and 4 bases from J, with 15 bases between. This CDR3 is 15 amino acids long. Germline V CDR1 and CDR2: LGHNA, YSLEER. In nucleotides, the CDR3 is TGCGCCAGCAGCCAGTTAACAGCCTCTTCCACTGAAGCTTTCTTT. Translation: CASSQLTASSTEAFF.

The chain recombines TRBV19 with TRBJ2-5; TRBD2 might be the D (7 bases). Trimming shortened V by 3 bases and J by 1 base, and 12 bases separated the two germline ends. The V gene's germline CDR1 is LNHDA and CDR2 SQIVND (reference sequence). The CDR3 has 15 residues. CDR3 sequence (DNA): TGTGCCAGTAGTATGGGGGGGCAACGCCAAGAGACCCAGTACTTC. Translating gives CASSMGGQRQETQYF.

This clonotype was counted many times. The J gene is TRBJ2-1, the V gene TRBV12-3 or TRBV12-4; 15 bases are a match to TRBD2. CDR3 length: 18 amino acids. Trimming cost V 5 bases and J 7 bases; bases outside gene matches: 12. The chain's CDR3 is CASSPPSGLAGGGNEQFF. CDR3 DNA sequence: TGTGCCAGCAGTCCCCCCTCGGGACTAGCGGGAGGAGGTAATGAGCAGTTCTTC.

This clonotype was counted ten times or more. CDR3: CATYTGPPYEQYF. CDR3 bases: TGTGCCACCTATACCGGGCCACCCTACGAGCAGTACTTC. The rearrangement links TRBV28 to TRBJ2-7; D call uncertain. V shed 10 bases and J shed 2 bases, with 15 bases lying between them. This CDR3 spans 13 amino acids. In germline, CDR1 is MDHEN, CDR2 SYDVKM.